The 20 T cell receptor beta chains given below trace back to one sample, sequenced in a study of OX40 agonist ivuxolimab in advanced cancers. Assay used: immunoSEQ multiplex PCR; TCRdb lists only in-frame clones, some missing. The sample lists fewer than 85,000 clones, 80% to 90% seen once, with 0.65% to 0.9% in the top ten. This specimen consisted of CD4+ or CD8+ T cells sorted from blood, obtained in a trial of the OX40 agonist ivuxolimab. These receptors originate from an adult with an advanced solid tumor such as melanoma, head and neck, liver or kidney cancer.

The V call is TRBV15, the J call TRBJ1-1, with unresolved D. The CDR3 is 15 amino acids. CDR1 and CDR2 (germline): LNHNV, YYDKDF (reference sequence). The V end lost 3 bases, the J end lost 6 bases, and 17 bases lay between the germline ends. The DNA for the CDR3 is TGTGCCACCAGCAGGAACCGGGCCCGGGGTTCTGAAGCTTTCTTT. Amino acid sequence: CATSRNRARGSEAFF.

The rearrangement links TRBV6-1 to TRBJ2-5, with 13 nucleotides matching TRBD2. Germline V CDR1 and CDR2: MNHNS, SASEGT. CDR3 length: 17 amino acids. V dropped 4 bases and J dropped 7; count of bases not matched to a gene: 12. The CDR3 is CASSGAGTSGTRGTQYF. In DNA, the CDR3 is TGTGCCAGCAGTGGGGCGGGGACTAGCGGGACCCGAGGGACCCAGTACTTC.

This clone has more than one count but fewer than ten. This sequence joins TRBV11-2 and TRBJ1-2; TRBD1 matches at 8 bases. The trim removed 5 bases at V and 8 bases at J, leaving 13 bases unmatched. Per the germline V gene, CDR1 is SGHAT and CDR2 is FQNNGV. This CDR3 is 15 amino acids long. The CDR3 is CASSVVGQGRAGYTF. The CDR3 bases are TGTGCCAGCAGCGTAGTAGGACAGGGTCGTGCCGGCTACACCTTC.

CDR3: CASSPPGGVGDNEQFF. The CDR3 nucleotides are TGCGCCAGCAGCCCACCAGGGGGGGTAGGGGATAATGAGCAGTTCTTC. This chain joins TRBV5-1 and TRBJ2-1; D assignment may be TRBD1 or TRBD2 (7 bases each). Germline lookup yields CDR1 SGHRS and CDR2 YFSETQ. Trimming shortened V by 4 bases and J by 7 bases, and 21 bases separated the two germline ends. This CDR3 comprises 16 residues.

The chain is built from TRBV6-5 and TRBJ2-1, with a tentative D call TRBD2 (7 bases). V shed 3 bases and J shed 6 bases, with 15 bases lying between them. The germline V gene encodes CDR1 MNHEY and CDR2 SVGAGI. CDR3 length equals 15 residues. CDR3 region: CASSYGGGVTNEQFF. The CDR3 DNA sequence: TGTGCCAGCAGTTATGGGGGGGGCGTAACCAATGAGCAGTTCTTC.

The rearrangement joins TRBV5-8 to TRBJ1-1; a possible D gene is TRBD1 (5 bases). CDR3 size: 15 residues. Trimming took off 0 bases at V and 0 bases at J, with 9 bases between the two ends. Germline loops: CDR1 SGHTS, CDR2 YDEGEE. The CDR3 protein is CASSLGGLMNTEAFF. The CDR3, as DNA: TGTGCCAGCAGCTTGGGGGGACTGATGAACACTGAAGCTTTCTTT.

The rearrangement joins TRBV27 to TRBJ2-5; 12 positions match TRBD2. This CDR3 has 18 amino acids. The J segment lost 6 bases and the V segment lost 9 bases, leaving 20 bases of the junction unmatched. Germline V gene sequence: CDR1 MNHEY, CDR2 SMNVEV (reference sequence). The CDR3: CARGRLAGENERGQTQYF. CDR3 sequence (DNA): TGTGCCAGGGGAAGACTAGCGGGAGAAAACGAGCGTGGGCAGACCCAGTACTTC.

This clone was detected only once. The CDR3 DNA reads TGTGCCAGCAGTGAATCCGAGGGTATACAGGGTGAATCCACTGAAGCTTTCTTT. As protein: CASSESEGIQGESTEAFF. J is TRBJ1-1 and V is TRBV2, with D possibly TRBD1 on 6 matching bases. Germline values: CDR1 SNHLY, CDR2 FYNNEI. With 2 bases removed from V and 4 bases from J, the gap between germline ends came to 23 bases. The CDR3 runs 18 residues.

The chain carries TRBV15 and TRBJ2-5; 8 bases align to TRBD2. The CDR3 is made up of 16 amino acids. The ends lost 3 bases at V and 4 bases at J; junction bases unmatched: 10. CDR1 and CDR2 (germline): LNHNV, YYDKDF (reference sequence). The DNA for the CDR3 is TGTGCCACCAGCAGGGCCCCGCCGCTAGCGGGAGAGACCCAGTACTTC. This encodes CATSRAPPLAGETQYF.

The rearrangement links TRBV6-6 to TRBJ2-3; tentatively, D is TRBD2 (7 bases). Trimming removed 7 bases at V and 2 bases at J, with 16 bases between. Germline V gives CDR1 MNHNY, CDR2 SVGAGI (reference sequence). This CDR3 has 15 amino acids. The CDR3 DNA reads TGTGCCAGCATCGATAGGGGGGGCCCCACAGATACGCAGTATTTT. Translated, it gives CASIDRGGPTDTQYF.

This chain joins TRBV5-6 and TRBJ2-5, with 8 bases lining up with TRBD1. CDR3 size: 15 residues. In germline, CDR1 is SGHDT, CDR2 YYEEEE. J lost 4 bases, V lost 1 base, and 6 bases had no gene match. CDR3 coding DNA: TGTGCCAGCAGCTTGCCCGGGACAGGTACAGAGACCCAGTACTTC. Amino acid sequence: CASSLPGTGTETQYF. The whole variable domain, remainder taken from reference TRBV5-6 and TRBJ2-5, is DAGVTQSPTHLIKTRGQQVTLRCSPKSGHDTVSWYQQALGQGPQFIFQYYEEEERQRGNFPDRFSGHQFPNYSSELNVNALLLGDSALYLCASSLPGTGTETQYFGPGTRLLVL.

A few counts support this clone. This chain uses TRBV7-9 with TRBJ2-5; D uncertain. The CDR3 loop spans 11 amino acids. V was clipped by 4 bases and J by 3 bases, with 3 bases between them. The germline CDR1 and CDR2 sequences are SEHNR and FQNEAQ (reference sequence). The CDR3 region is CASSSKETQYF. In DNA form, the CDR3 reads TGTGCCAGCAGCTCTAAAGAGACCCAGTACTTC.

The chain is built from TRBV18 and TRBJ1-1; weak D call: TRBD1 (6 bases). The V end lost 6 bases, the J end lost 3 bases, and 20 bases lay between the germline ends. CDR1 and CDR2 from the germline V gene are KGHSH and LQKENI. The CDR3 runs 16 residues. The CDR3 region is CASSQSRTRGDTEAFF. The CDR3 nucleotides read TGTGCCAGCTCTCAGAGCAGGACCAGGGGAGACACTGAAGCTTTCTTT. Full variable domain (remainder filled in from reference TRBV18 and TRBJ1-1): NAGVMQNPRHLVRRRGQEARLRCSPMKGHSHVYWYRQLPEEGLKFMVYLQKENIIDESGMPKERFSAEFPKEGPSILRIQQVVRGDSAAYFCASSQSRTRGDTEAFFGQGTRLTVV.

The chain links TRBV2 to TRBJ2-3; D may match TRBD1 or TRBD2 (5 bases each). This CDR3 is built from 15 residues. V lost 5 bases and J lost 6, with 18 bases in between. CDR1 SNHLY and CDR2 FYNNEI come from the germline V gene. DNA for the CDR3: TGTGCCAGCAGTACCACCCGGGACCCCTGGGATACGCAGTATTTT. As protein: CASSTTRDPWDTQYF.

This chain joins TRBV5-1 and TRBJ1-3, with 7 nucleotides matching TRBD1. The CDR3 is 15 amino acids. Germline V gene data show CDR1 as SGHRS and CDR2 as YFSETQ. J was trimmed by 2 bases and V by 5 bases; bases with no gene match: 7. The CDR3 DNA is TGCGCCAGCAGTTATACAGGGGCAGCTGGAAACACCATATATTTT. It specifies CASSYTGAAGNTIYF.

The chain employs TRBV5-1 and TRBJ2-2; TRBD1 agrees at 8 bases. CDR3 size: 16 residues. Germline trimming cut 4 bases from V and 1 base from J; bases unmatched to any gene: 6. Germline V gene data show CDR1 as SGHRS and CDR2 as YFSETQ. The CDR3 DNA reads TGCGCCAGCAGCCGCGGACAGGGATTGAACACCGGGGAGCTGTTTTTT. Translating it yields CASSRGQGLNTGELFF.

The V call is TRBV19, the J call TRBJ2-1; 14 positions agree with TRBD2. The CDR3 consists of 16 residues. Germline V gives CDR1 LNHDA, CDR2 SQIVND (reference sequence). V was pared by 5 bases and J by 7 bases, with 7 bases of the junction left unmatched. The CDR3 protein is CASSPWTSGRINEQFF. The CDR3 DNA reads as TGTGCCAGTAGTCCCTGGACTAGCGGGAGGATAAATGAGCAGTTCTTC.

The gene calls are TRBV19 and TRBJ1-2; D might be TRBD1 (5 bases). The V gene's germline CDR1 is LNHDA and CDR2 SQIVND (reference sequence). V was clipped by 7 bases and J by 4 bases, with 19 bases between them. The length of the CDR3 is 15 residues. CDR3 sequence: CASNMGPPDSYGYTF. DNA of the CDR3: TGTGCCAGTAATATGGGTCCTCCCGACAGCTATGGCTACACCTTC.

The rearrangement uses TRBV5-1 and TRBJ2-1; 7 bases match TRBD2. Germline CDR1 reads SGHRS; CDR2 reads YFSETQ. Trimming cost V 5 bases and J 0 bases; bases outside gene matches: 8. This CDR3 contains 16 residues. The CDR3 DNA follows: TGCGCCAGCAGGGCCGAGGGCGGGAGCTCCTACAATGAGCAGTTCTTC. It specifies CASRAEGGSSYNEQFF.

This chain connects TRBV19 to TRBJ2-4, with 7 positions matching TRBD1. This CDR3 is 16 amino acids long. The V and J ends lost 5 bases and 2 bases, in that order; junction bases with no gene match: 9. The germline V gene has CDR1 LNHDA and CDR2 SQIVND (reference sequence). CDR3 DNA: TGTGCCAGTAGTGGGGACAGCGCGTCCTCCAAAAACATTCAGTACTTC. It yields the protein CASSGDSASSKNIQYF.